These T cell receptor beta chains were read from a single sample in a study of CD8 T cells in ankylosing spondylitis. TCRdb passed the 5' RACE reads through MiXCR, listing each CDR3 protein once. Of 400,000 or so distinct CDR3 sequences listed, around 26% are singletons. What was sequenced was blood, either unsorted or a sorted T cell fraction (not recorded which). These receptor sequences come from a male donor with ankylosing spondylitis. Both conserved end residues are trimmed from each CDR3. The D gene is left open where the match is weak.

TRBV28	TRBJ2-5	TRBD1	11	ASSWDRGETQY
TRBV12-3/TRBV12-4	TRBJ2-2	.	12	ASSSYTAGGELF
TRBV20-1	TRBJ2-3	TRBD2	12	SAPGLAGTDTQY
TRBV25-1	TRBJ2-1	.	11	ASSEYQGLEQF
TRBV4-2	TRBJ2-1	TRBD2	13	ASSAGVLAGTEQF
TRBV5-1	TRBJ1-1	TRBD1	11	ASSATDRGEAF
TRBV24-1	TRBJ2-1	.	13	ATSGRGAVYNEQF
TRBV5-1	TRBJ1-2	.	12	ASSFGQSNYGYT
TRBV4-1	TRBJ2-2	.	14	ASSLGSAPNTGELF
TRBV7-2	TRBJ1-1	.	13	ASSFGHLMNTEAF
TRBV20-1	TRBJ1-1	.	10	SASRRDTEAF
TRBV3-1	TRBJ2-1	TRBD2	12	ASSHSGLSLEQF
TRBV3-1	TRBJ2-1	.	12	ASSQGAVRNEQF
TRBV10-2	TRBJ1-5	TRBD1	13	ASSEGDRGYQPQH
TRBV2	TRBJ2-2	.	12	ASSELLGVGELF
TRBV15	TRBJ2-2	.	16	ATRNRPGRGPNTGELF
TRBV20-1	TRBJ1-5	.	11	SARSTENQPQH
TRBV7-9	TRBJ1-2	TRBD1	12	ASSGQGATLGYT
TRBV20-1	TRBJ2-1	TRBD2	13	SALQLAVSYNEQF
TRBV28	TRBJ2-5	.	12	ASSRQQGGETQY
TRBV29-1	TRBJ2-7	TRBD1	12	SVHEGDRGGEQY
TRBV20-1	TRBJ1-1	.	17	SARDLGETALTRGTEAF
TRBV2	TRBJ1-1	.	10	ASSERGTEAF
TRBV2	TRBJ1-1	.	13	ARSSRGGANTEAF
TRBV20-1	TRBJ1-2	TRBD1	14	SASPGGTGGASGYT
TRBV12-3/TRBV12-4	TRBJ2-1	TRBD2	12	ASRPGLFYNEQF
TRBV20-1	TRBJ1-6	TRBD1	13	SASSRTGSPSPLH
TRBV12-3/TRBV12-4	TRBJ1-1	.	12	ASTRSQQNTEAF
TRBV5-1	TRBJ1-4	TRBD1	13	ASSLEQGFNEKLF
TRBV18	TRBJ2-7	.	11	ASSPGEGDEQY
TRBV4-1	TRBJ1-1	.	11	ASSPRTGREAF
TRBV5-1	TRBJ2-3	TRBD2	14	ASSLGLAGHTDTQY
TRBV20-1	TRBJ1-2	.	10	SAGDTSYGYT
TRBV5-1	TRBJ1-1	TRBD1	16	ASSLGRPGGEVGTEAF
TRBV20-1	TRBJ2-5	.	11	SARASSAGTQY
TRBV7-9	TRBJ1-2	TRBD1	12	ASSNPGGSYGYT
TRBV7-9	TRBJ1-1	TRBD1	10	ASSFGQGGAF
TRBV10-2	TRBJ1-1	.	13	ASSGGRRGNTEAF
TRBV24-1	TRBJ1-5	.	14	ATSDFAREDVQPQH
TRBV5-5	TRBJ2-3	TRBD1	14	ASSTPVTGAQDTQY
TRBV15	TRBJ1-3	.	14	ATSRELRGPGNTIY
TRBV24-1	TRBJ2-1	TRBD2	14	ATSALTSESYNEQF
TRBV15	TRBJ2-5	.	13	ATSRDVGRGETQY
TRBV12-3/TRBV12-4	TRBJ2-1	TRBD2	12	ASSPGLPPNEQF
TRBV20-1	TRBJ2-1	.	12	SARYRWTYNEQF
TRBV4-2	TRBJ2-3	TRBD1	15	ASSPLFGQGVTDTQY
TRBV7-2	TRBJ2-7	.	14	ASSPQVPLLTREQY
TRBV7-9	TRBJ2-7	.	13	ASRGASGSTYEQY
TRBV10-1	TRBJ2-2	TRBD2	15	ASSESGGSGSTGELF
TRBV20-1	TRBJ2-5	TRBD2	10	SAWTSSQTQY
TRBV5-4	TRBJ1-5	.	11	ASSLGQERPQH
TRBV10-3	TRBJ2-2	TRBD1	12	AISPGQHTGELF
TRBV4-1	TRBJ2-5	.	12	ASSQDLAYPTQY
TRBV7-9	TRBJ2-1	TRBD1	13	ASSTGTGAYNEQF
TRBV18	TRBJ2-1	TRBD2	13	ASSPPTSGSREQF
TRBV20-1	TRBJ1-1	TRBD1	13	SAQPPGQMNTEAF
TRBV5-6	TRBJ2-1	.	12	ASSLSGTPNEQF